The 11 T cell receptor beta chains listed next were all sequenced from one sample in a study of spatial heterogeneity in lung cancer (dated by TCRdb to between 2017 and 2020). The library relied on 5' RACE. Sequencing instrument: NextSeq 500. TCRdb applied fastp at Q25 and MiXCR to the public reads, then kept only in-frame beta chains. Rows with a matching CDR3 protein are joined into one entry that keeps the most common DNA and genes. Present in this sample are 60,000 to 65,000 distinct CDR3 sequences, 7% to 10% of which were seen just once. The ten largest account for around 16% of the sample. Per the publication, the time point label means: sample taken at primary tumor resection. For TCR sequencing, whole RNA was extracted from tumor and nontumor lung tissue, or from cryopreserved PBMC samples, and no cell sorting was done. The sample in question was PBMCs, obtained at surgery. These receptors originate from a female donor with early-stage non-small cell lung cancer.

Notes on this clonotype: A much larger clone differs by one base, so this may be a read error. DNA for the CDR3: TGTGGCAGCAGTTTTATAGGCTCCTACGAGCAGTACTTC. Its translation is CGSSFIGSYEQYF. V usage is TRBV28 and J usage is TRBJ2-7; no firm D call. The CDR3 is 13 residues long. From germline, CDR1 is MDHEN and CDR2 SYDVKM.

This clonotype was found many times. V gene TRBV5-1 combines with J gene TRBJ2-2; D is perhaps TRBD1 (6 bases). V shed 4 bases and J shed 0 bases, with 10 bases lying between them. The CDR3 has 15 amino acids. Germline CDR1 and CDR2: SGHRS and YFSETQ. The CDR3 DNA reads TGCGCCAGCAGCCTGGGACACCCGAACACCGGGGAGCTGTTTTTT. Its protein is CASSLGHPNTGELFF.

The rearrangement uses TRBV6-5 and TRBJ2-3; 16 bases line up with TRBD2. The CDR3 loop spans 15 amino acids. Germline CDR1 reads MNHEY; CDR2 reads SVGAGI. With V trimmed by 5 bases and J by 5 bases, 1 base remained unmatched. The CDR3 loop is CASSGTSGRVDTQYF. CDR3 nucleotides: TGTGCCAGCAGTGGGACTAGCGGGAGGGTAGATACGCAGTATTTT.

The CDR3 DNA reads as TGCAGTGCTAGAGGGCCTAGCGGGGGTCCTGATGAGCAGTTCTTC. Translating gives CSARGPSGGPDEQFF. The V and J genes are TRBV20-1 and TRBJ2-1, with 10 bases that match TRBD2. V was clipped by 1 base and J by 8 bases; unmatched bases: 8. The germline V gene encodes CDR1 DFQATT and CDR2 SNEGSKA (reference sequence). This CDR3 comprises 15 residues.

Many counts were recorded for this clonotype. The genes are TRBV20-1 and TRBJ2-2, with a tentative D call TRBD1 (6 bases). V lost 4 bases and J lost 4, with 19 bases in between. The CDR3 spans 16 residues. CDR1 and CDR2 from the germline V gene are DFQATT and SNEGSKA (reference sequence). The CDR3 protein is CSAKPNRVTGTGELFF. In DNA form, the CDR3 reads TGCAGTGCTAAGCCTAACAGGGTGACCGGCACCGGGGAGCTGTTTTTT.

This clonotype was observed a few times. The genes are TRBV18 and TRBJ1-4, with D uncertain. With 5 bases removed from V and 8 bases from J, the gap between germline ends came to 15 bases. The CDR3 is 14 residues long. Looked up from germline, CDR1 is KGHSH and CDR2 is LQKENI. CDR3 protein: CASSKEDLREKLFF. CDR3 sequence (DNA): TGTGCCAGCTCAAAAGAGGACCTTCGGGAAAAACTGTTTTTT.

The gene calls are TRBV5-1 and TRBJ1-3; the D gene is possibly TRBD1 (5 bases). Germline V gene sequence: CDR1 SGHRS, CDR2 YFSETQ. This CDR3 contains 16 residues. Trimming took 3 bases from V and 0 from J, leaving 13 bases between them. CDR3 coding DNA: TGCGCCAGCAGCTCACAGACAGCATCCTCTGGAAACACCATATATTTT. This gives the protein CASSSQTASSGNTIYF.

This chain uses TRBV4-1 with TRBJ2-5; either TRBD1 or TRBD2 may fit D (5 bases each). V was pared by 4 bases and J by 3 bases, with 12 bases between. Germline values: CDR1 MGHRA, CDR2 YSYEKL. CDR3 length equals 14 residues. The CDR3 coding sequence is TGCGCCAGCAGCCCGGGGACGTCTGAAGAGACCCAGTACTTC. It yields the protein CASSPGTSEETQYF.

This clonotype was counted many times. V usage is TRBV29-1 and J usage is TRBJ2-5; D may be TRBD1 or TRBD2 (5 bases each). Trimming left V 2 bases short and J 2 bases short, with 12 bases between. The germline V gene has CDR1 SQVTM and CDR2 ANQGSEA. The CDR3 runs 14 residues. CDR3 coding DNA: TGCAGCGTTGAATGGGACGGGCGGCAAGAGACCCAGTACTTC. This translates into CSVEWDGRQETQYF.

In its sample, this clonotype was seen a few times. V and J are TRBV19 and TRBJ2-7; D is undetermined. Trimming removed 5 bases at V and 5 bases at J, with 10 bases between. The CDR3 spans 12 residues. Germline V lookup: CDR1 LNHDA, CDR2 SQIVND (reference sequence). CDR3 sequence (DNA): TGTGCCAGTAGTCTTCATTGGAACGAGCAGTACTTC. Its translation: CASSLHWNEQYF.

The sample holds a few counts of this clonotype. The chain carries TRBV18 and TRBJ1-1; a weak D match, TRBD1 (5 bases). This CDR3 is 14 amino acids long. Germline CDR1 KGHSH, CDR2 LQKENI. Trimming removed 2 bases from V and 2 bases from J, with 9 bases in between. CDR3 sequence: CASSPGRVNTEAFF. CDR3 DNA: TGTGCCAGCTCACCAGGCAGGGTCAACACTGAAGCTTTCTTT.